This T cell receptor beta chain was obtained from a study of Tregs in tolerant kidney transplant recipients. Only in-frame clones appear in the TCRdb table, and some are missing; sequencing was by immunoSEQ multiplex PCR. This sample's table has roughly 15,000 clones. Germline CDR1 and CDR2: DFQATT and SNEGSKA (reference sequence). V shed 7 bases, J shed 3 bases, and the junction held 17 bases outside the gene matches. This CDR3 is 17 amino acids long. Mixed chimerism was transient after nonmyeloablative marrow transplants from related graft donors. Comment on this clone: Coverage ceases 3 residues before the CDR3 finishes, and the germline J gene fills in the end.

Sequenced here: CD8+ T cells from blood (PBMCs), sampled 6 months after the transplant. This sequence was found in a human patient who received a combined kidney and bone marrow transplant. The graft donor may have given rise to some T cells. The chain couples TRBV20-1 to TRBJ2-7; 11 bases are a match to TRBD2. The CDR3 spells CSGSIPRLAGSFYEQYF. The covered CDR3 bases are TGCAGTGGTTCAATACCAAGACTAGCGGGGAGCTTCTACGAG.